This T cell receptor (beta chain) was documented in a study of cytomegalovirus exposure and HLA in healthy donors. Note on this clone: The antigen remains unidentified.

The CDR3 runs to 14 residues. J lost 3 bases, V lost 4 bases, and 7 bases had no gene match. CDR1 and CDR2 from the germline V gene are SGDLS and YYNGEE. Study-wide points: Highest at DRB1 and lowest at HLA-C, TCR association rates differed among HLA loci in a later analysis. The authors enumerated around 150 TCR beta chains as linked to cytomegalovirus.

60 Vbeta and 13 Jbeta primers were used in PCR. Authors' analysis steps: Roughly 10 million shared chains were among some 80 million unique TCR beta chains counted in a later analysis. Sequencing used immunoSEQ multiplex PCR; TCRdb keeps in-frame clones, though not all of them. V, J and clone size derive from that table, while D and trimming were established from the DNA sequence. The sample carries over 150,000 clones, around 76% recorded once. The chain employs TRBV9 and TRBJ2-7; 7 bases fit TRBD1. The source material was PBMCs. This clonotype originated in a girl aged 5-17 years in good health and CMV-seropositive. The CDR3 is CASSPRGTDYEQYF. The CDR3 nucleotides are TGTGCCAGCAGCCCTAGAGGGACAGACTACGAGCAGTACTTC.